This T cell receptor beta chain emerged from a study of lymphopenia after photon versus proton radiotherapy. Study conclusions and caveats: Relative stability marked proton patients; photon patients lost diversity and naive cells.

CDR3 length: 15 residues. In germline, CDR1 is SGHDN, CDR2 FVKESK. J was trimmed by 6 bases and V by 4 bases; bases with no gene match: 10. For this clone: Its target is unknown.

Repertoires were generated with immunoSEQ multiplex PCR, while TCRdb's copy carries only in-frame clones and drops some. The sample has some 45,000 clones; roughly four fifths are singletons. The chain carries TRBV14 and TRBJ1-1; 8 nucleotides agree with TRBD1. Material: peripheral blood, obtained from a patient treated with proton-based radiotherapy. The TCR sequence derives from a woman in her sixties or seventies with pancreatic cancer. The CDR3 nucleotides are TGTGCCAGCAGCCCGACCTGGACAGGGCTGGCTGAAGCTTTCTTT. Protein sequence: CASSPTWTGLAEAFF.